Listed below are T cell receptor beta chains from one sample, sequenced in a study of breast tumors, draining lymph nodes, adjacent tissues. TCRdb reprocessed the multiplex PCR reads with MiXCR, giving one entry per CDR3 protein. The sample shows some 21,000 distinct CDR3 sequences, about 50% of them seen only once. The specimen sequenced was breast tumor tissue. The source is a female donor with breast cancer. Some clones in this sample may be carry-over from other donors' samples. Both conserved end residues are part of each CDR3. D genes are given only for firm matches. Where a row states a size, it is once, few, many or the class of an expanded clone; other rows omit it.

abundance | j_gene | d_gene | v_gene | CDR3aa | CDR3nt
NA | TRBJ2-1 | TRBD2 | TRBV5-5 | CDSSFYRGSASSSELAHNEQFF | TGTGACAGCAGCTTCTACAGAGGCAGTGCTAGTAGTTCGGAACTAGCGCACAATGAGCAGTTCTTC
medium-sized | TRBJ2-3 | TRBD2 | TRBV20-1 | CSARDAVAGGDTQYF | TGCAGTGCTAGAGATGCGGTAGCGGGAGGGGATACGCAGTATTTT
many | TRBJ2-1 | TRBD2 | TRBV12-3/TRBV12-4 | CASSPIPGTRGGNEQFF | TGTGCCAGCAGTCCGATCCCCGGGACTAGAGGGGGCAATGAGCAGTTCTTC
NA | TRBJ2-5 | TRBD2 | TRBV2 | CASGASGRETQYF | TGTGCCAGCGGCGCTAGCGGGAGGGAGACCCAGTACTTC
NA | TRBJ2-1 | NA | TRBV5-6 | CPSRGPNEQFF | TGTCCCAGTCGGGGACCAAATGAGCAGTTCTTC
many | TRBJ2-5 | NA | TRBV5-1 | CASSSTLIETQYF | TGCGCCAGCAGCTCGACCCTTATAGAGACCCAGTACTTC
NA | TRBJ2-7 | NA | TRBV12-3/TRBV12-4 | CASSLKEKYEQYF | TGTGCCAGCAGTTTAAAGGAGAAATACGAGCAGTACTTC
NA | TRBJ1-6 | TRBD1 | TRBV7-2 | CASSRGDRAFHNSPLHF | TGTGCCAGCAGCCGAGGGGACAGGGCTTTTCATAATTCACCCCTCCACTTT
once | TRBJ1-2 | NA | TRBV6-6 | CASSYEGMDYGYTF | TGTGCCAGCAGTTACGAGGGAATGGACTATGGCTACACCTTC
few | TRBJ2-3 | NA | TRBV5-6 | CASSLGTFNEQYF | TGTGCCAGCAGCTTGGGTACCTTCAATGAGCAGTATTTT
NA | TRBJ2-1 | TRBD1 | TRBV6-6 | CAIRPGQGVGNEQFF | TGTGCCATCAGACCGGGACAGGGGGTGGGGAATGAGCAGTTCTTC
many | TRBJ2-7 | NA | TRBV4-1 | CASSQDPTLTYEQYF | TGCGCCAGCAGCCAAGACCCCACACTCACCTACGAGCAGTACTTC
many | TRBJ2-1 | TRBD1 | TRBV20-1 | CSARTGMTGGFLGFRYDEQFF | TGCAGTGCTAGAACCGGTATGACAGGGGGCTTCCTTGGTTTCCGTTACGATGAGCAGTTCTTC
many | TRBJ2-5 | TRBD2 | TRBV10-3 | CAISESGEGAGETQYF | TGTGCCATCAGTGAGTCCGGTGAGGGAGCGGGGGAGACCCAGTACTTC
NA | TRBJ2-2 | NA | TRBV2 | CASRSYRARRGAVF | TGTGCCAGCAGAAGCTACAGGGCCCGCCGGGGAGCTGTTTTT
NA | TRBJ2-3 | TRBD2 | TRBV7-8 | CASSLAATSGRGADTQYF | TGTGCCAGCAGCTTAGCGGCGACTAGCGGGAGGGGGGCAGATACGCAGTATTTT
NA | TRBJ2-4 | NA | TRBV28 | CASSPGLLAKNIQYF | TGTGCCAGCAGTCCAGGGCTCTTGGCCAAAAACATTCAGTACTTC
NA | TRBJ2-1 | TRBD2 | TRBV12-3/TRBV12-4 | CASSAFSGTSGSYNEQFF | TGTGCCAGCAGCGCTTTCTCCGGGACTAGCGGTTCCTACAATGAGCAGTTCTTC
many | TRBJ1-3 | NA | TRBV6-1 | CASSEAIGQGHTIYF | TGTGCCAGCAGTGAAGCAATCGGTCAGGGACACACCATATATTTT
NA | TRBJ1-4 | NA | TRBV30 | CAWMEGGEKLFF | TGTGCCTGGATGGAGGGGGGGGAAAAACTGTTTTTT
medium-sized | TRBJ2-7 | NA | TRBV11-1 | CASSRPGGQSYEQYF | TGTGCCAGCAGCCGGCCGGGGGGACAGTCCTACGAGCAGTACTTC
many | TRBJ1-5 | NA | TRBV2 | CASSDDTANQPQHF | TGTGCCAGCAGTGATGATACAGCGAATCAGCCCCAGCATTTT